One TCR beta chain is described in this entry. This entry belongs to a study of control samples from healthy donors and cancer patients. This table comes from immunoSEQ multiplex PCR, and its TCRdb copy is limited to in-frame clones, with some not included. The data hold some 150,000 clones, with roughly 95% observed a single time. The CDR3 consists of 16 residues. Germline lookup yields CDR1 MNHEY and CDR2 SMNVEV (reference sequence). Trimming at V came to 3 bases and at J to 1 base, leaving 3 bases not matched to a gene. The specimen was blood. The rearrangement joins TRBV27 to TRBJ2-3; 11 nucleotides line up with TRBD2. The clonotype originates from a woman in her 30s in good health. The CDR3 sequence is CASSLMGLAGTDTQYF. DNA for the CDR3: TGTGCCAGCAGTTTGATGGGACTAGCGGGCACAGATACGCAGTATTTT.